This T cell receptor beta chain was sequenced for a study of cytomegalovirus exposure and HLA in healthy donors. Findings and limits, study-wide: Cytomegalovirus association was listed for around 170 TCR beta chains.

With 6 bases clipped from V and 3 bases from J, the junction kept 5 bases outside the gene matches. Germline V gene lookup returns CDR1 MDHEN and CDR2 SYDVKM. The CDR3 runs 15 residues. Of note for this clone: Its antigen is undetermined.

Primers for the PCR totalled 60 Vbeta and 13 Jbeta. Profiled with immunoSEQ multiplex PCR; TCRdb holds only in-frame clones, not every one. Of over 150,000 clones listed, 80% to 85% were seen once; the top ten hold about 2%. Sequences were obtained from PBMCs. This chain links TRBV28 with TRBJ2-2; 9 bases fit TRBD1. The source is a male donor in good health and CMV-seronegative. CDR3 in amino acids: CASSNRGPDTGELFF. The CDR3 DNA is TGTGCCAGCAGCAACAGGGGGCCCGACACCGGGGAGCTGTTTTTT.